This TCR beta chain was identified during a study of T-cell memory formation after mild COVID-19. In the study overall: Largely donor-specific sequence clusters came from two donors.

With constant-segment primers, 5'RACE yielded cDNA libraries of TCR alpha and TCR beta that carried sample barcodes and UMIs. TCRdb re-called the 5' RACE reads through MiXCR, storing one row per CDR3 protein. The data hold under 400,000 distinct CDR3 sequences, with 20% to 25% observed a single time. This clonotype appeared a few times. The target antigen is unknown. V was clipped by 3 bases and J by 7 bases, with 15 bases between them. Germline loops: CDR1 KGHSH, CDR2 LQKENI. This CDR3 comprises 15 residues. Study results and limitations: Day 15 to 85 contracting clones showed balanced CD4/CD8; later expanders leaned CD4+. Researchers could not confirm that second-wave clones peaking on day 37 targeted SARS-CoV-2.

The chain employs TRBV18 and TRBJ2-2; possibly TRBD2 for D (6 bases). What was sequenced was PBMCs or a T cell subset sorted from them (not recorded which). The TCR was taken from an adult woman who had mild COVID-19 (a few samples of this study predate the infection). Cell type and time point are not known. DNA of the CDR3: TGTGCCAGCTCACCTACGCGGGAAGTAAGCGGGGAGCTGTTTTTT. It encodes CASSPTREVSGELFF.